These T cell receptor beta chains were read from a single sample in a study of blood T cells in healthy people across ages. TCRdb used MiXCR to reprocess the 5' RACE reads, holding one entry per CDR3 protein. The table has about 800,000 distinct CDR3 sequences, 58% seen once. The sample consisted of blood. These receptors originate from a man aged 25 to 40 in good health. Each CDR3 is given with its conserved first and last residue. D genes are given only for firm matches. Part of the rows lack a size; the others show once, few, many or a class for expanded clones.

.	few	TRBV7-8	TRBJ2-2	CASSLVSANTGELFF	TGTGCCAGCAGCTTAGTTTCCGCGAACACCGGGGAGCTGTTTTTT
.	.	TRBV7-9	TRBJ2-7	CASSLAVGWGEQYF	TGTGCCAGCAGCTTAGCGGTGGGATGGGGGGAGCAGTACTTC
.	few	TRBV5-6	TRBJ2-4	CASSLVDGIQYF	TGTGCCAGCAGCTTGGTCGACGGCATTCAGTACTTC
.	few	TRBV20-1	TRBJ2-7	CSANDRRSYEQYF	TGCAGTGCTAACGACAGGCGCTCCTACGAGCAGTACTTC
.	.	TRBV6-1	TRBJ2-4	CASSTAGALRGTKNIQYF	TGTGCCAGCAGTACCGCGGGGGCCCTTAGGGGAACCAAAAACATTCAGTACTTC
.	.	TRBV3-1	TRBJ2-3	CASSQDSFTGDTQYF	TGTGCCAGCAGCCAAGACTCCTTTACGGGGGATACGCAGTATTTT
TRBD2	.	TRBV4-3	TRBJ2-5	CASSPLIEREQYF	TGCGCCAGCAGCCCTCTGATAGAGCGGGAGCAGTACTTC
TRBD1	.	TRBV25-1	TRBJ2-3	CASSERQGIPTDTQYF	TGTGCCAGCAGTGAACGACAGGGGATTCCCACAGATACGCAGTATTTT
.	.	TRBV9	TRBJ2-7	CASSVDQGPNSQYF	TGTGCCAGCAGCGTAGATCAGGGTCCGAACAGTCAGTACTTC
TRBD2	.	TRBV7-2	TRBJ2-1	CASSLAGGGREQFF	TGTGCCAGCAGCCTAGCGGGAGGGGGGAGGGAGCAGTTCTTC
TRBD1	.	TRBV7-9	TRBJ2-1	CASSLSGQGHNEQFF	TGTGCCAGCAGCTTATCGGGACAGGGGCACAATGAGCAGTTCTTC
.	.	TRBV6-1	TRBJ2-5	CASSDASGGKETQYF	TGTGCCAGCAGTGATGCCTCGGGGGGCAAGGAGACCCAGTACTTC
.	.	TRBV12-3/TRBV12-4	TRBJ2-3	CASSLTDTPYF	TGTGCCAGCAGTTTAACAGATACGCCGTATTTT
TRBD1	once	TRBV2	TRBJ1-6	CARSSWTGMSPLHF	TGTGCCAGATCGTCCTGGACAGGGATGTCACCCCTCCACTTT
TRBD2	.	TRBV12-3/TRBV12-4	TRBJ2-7	CASSLVPILAGGTRYEQYF	TGTGCCAGCAGTTTAGTACCTATCCTAGCGGGAGGCACCCGGTACGAGCAGTACTTC
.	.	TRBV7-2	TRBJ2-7	CASSLSSGHYEQYF	TGTGCCAGCAGCTTATCCTCCGGGCACTACGAGCAGTACTTC
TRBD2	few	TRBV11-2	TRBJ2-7	CASSLGAGGEQYF	TGTGCCAGCAGCTTAGGGGCGGGAGGCGAGCAGTACTTC
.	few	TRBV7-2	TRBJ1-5	CASSLGTTGLIQPQHF	TGTGCCAGCAGCTTAGGGACGACGGGACTAATTCAGCCCCAGCATTTT
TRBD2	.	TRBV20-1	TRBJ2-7	CSARTSGGASEQYF	TGCAGTGCACGGACTAGCGGGGGGGCCAGTGAGCAGTACTTC
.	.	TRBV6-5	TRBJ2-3	CASRGSNLDTQYF	TGTGCCAGCAGGGGAAGCAACCTGGATACGCAGTATTTT
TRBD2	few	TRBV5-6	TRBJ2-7	CASSLGQLAGGYTYEQYF	TGTGCCAGCAGCTTGGGTCAGCTAGCGGGAGGGTACACCTACGAGCAGTACTTC
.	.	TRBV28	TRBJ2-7	CASSLAGVAYEQYF	TGTGCCAGCAGTTTAGCAGGGGTTGCGTACGAGCAGTACTTC
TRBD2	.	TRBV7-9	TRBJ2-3	CASSTQREGRTDTQYF	TGTGCCAGCAGCACCCAGCGGGAGGGCCGAACAGATACGCAGTATTTT
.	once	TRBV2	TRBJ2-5	CASSEAPGGWEQYF	TGTGCCAGCAGTGAAGCGCCCGGGGGTTGGGAGCAGTACTTC
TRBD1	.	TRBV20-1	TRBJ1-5	CSAVGQAHSNQPQHF	TGCAGTGCCGTAGGACAGGCCCATAGCAATCAGCCCCAGCATTTT
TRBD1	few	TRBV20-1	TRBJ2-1	CSARDGTGPYNEQFF	TGCAGTGCTAGAGATGGGACAGGGCCCTACAATGAGCAGTTCTTC
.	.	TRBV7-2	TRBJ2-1	CASSLARTNEQFF	TGTGCCAGCAGCTTAGCCAGGACCAATGAGCAGTTCTTC
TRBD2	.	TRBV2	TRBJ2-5	CASRIRGLAETQYF	TGTGCCAGCAGGATACGTGGACTAGCCGAGACCCAGTACTTC
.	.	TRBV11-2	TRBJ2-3	CASRPSWITDTQYF	TGTGCCAGCAGGCCTAGCTGGATCACAGATACGCAGTATTTT
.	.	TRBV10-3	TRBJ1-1	CAIREGGGEVFF	TGTGCCATCAGGGAGGGCGGGGGTGAAGTTTTCTTT
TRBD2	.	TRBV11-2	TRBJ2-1	CASSLTPGLAGDQGPRIKQFF	TGTGCCAGCAGCCTAACCCCGGGACTAGCGGGAGATCAAGGTCCCCGTATAAAGCAGTTCTTC
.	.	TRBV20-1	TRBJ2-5	CSASPYYGETQYF	TGCAGTGCTAGCCCTTACTACGGAGAGACCCAGTACTTC
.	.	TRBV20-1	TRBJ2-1	CSARRPLMAGEQFF	TGCAGTGCTAGGAGGCCCCTTATGGCCGGTGAGCAGTTCTTC
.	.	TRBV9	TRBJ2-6	CASSGLPVSGTNVLTF	TGTGCCAGCAGCGGACTGCCCGTCTCTGGGACCAACGTCCTGACTTTC
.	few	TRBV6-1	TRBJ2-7	CASLAPDEQYF	TGTGCCAGCCTGGCTCCGGACGAGCAGTACTTC
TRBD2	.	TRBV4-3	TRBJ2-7	CASSHATGASGNYEQYF	TGCGCCAGCAGCCACGCGACCGGGGCTAGCGGGAACTACGAGCAGTACTTC
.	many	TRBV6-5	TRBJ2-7	CASSFRVSYEQYF	TGTGCCAGCAGCTTCAGGGTCTCCTACGAGCAGTACTTC
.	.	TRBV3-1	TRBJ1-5	CASSQLGGQPQHF	TGTGCCAGCAGCCAATTGGGTGGGCAGCCCCAGCATTTT
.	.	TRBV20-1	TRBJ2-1	CSGRGDGGQHNEQFF	TGCAGTGGCAGGGGAGACGGGGGCCAACACAATGAGCAGTTCTTC
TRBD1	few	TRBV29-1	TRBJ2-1	CSFWTGVNEQFF	TGCAGCTTTTGGACAGGGGTCAATGAGCAGTTCTTC
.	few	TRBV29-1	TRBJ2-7	CSVEGSGEKYEQYF	TGCAGCGTTGAAGGGAGCGGAGAAAAGTACGAGCAGTACTTC
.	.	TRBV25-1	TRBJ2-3	CASRGGATDTQYF	TGTGCCAGCAGGGGGGGTGCCACAGATACGCAGTATTTT
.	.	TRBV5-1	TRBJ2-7	CASSLGHSRLREQYF	TGCGCCAGCAGTCTCGGGCACTCCAGACTCCGCGAGCAGTACTTC
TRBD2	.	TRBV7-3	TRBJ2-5	CASSSGNRAGVNVETQYF	TGTGCCAGCAGCTCGGGGAACAGAGCGGGAGTTAATGTGGAGACCCAGTACTTC